These 31 T cell receptor beta chains were all obtained from the same sample, sequenced in a study of a mutant IDH1 vaccine in newly diagnosed glioma. These receptors' antigens are unknown. The sample's time point: week 23, last vaccination. Each vaccine dose was 300 ug of mutant IDH1 20-mer peptide, with topical imiquimod. Repertoires were generated with immunoSEQ multiplex PCR, while TCRdb's copy carries only in-frame clones and drops some. The sample lists tens of thousands of clones; 84% were seen once. The specimen was PBMCs, collected from a glioma patient whose treatment included an IDH1 peptide vaccine. Source of these receptors: a young man with glioma.

The rearrangement links TRBV6-6 to TRBJ2-7; D may correspond to TRBD1 or TRBD2 (5 bases each). CDR3 size: 13 residues. Per germline, CDR1 MNHNY and CDR2 SVGAGI (reference sequence). Trimming removed 9 bases from V and 6 bases from J, with 18 bases in between. The CDR3 is CASRDATYPEQYF. The CDR3 DNA is TGTGCCAGTAGGGACGCCACCTATCCCGAGCAGTACTTC.

The chain uses TRBV5-4 and TRBJ2-5, with no clear D. Germline V gives CDR1 SGHNT, CDR2 YYREEE (reference sequence). The CDR3 spans 13 residues. V gave up 0 bases and J gave up 5 bases, with 8 bases separating them. CDR3 in DNA: TGTGCCAGCAGCTTGGAACTCGTGGAGACCCAGTACTTC. Translation gives CASSLELVETQYF.

Turning to this clone: This same CDR3 is encoded by further DNA sequences in the sample. The chain couples TRBV18 to TRBJ1-5, with D maybe TRBD1 (5 bases). The germline V and J ends were trimmed by 4 bases and 7 bases, with 14 bases remaining between them. This CDR3 is built from 14 residues. Germline values: CDR1 KGHSH, CDR2 LQKENI. The CDR3 DNA reads TGTGCCAGCTCACTTACAGGAGGGGACCAGCCCCAGCATTTT. It translates to CASSLTGGDQPQHF.

The rearrangement joins TRBV18 to TRBJ2-7, with D perhaps TRBD1 or TRBD2 (5 bases each). With 0 bases removed from V and 0 bases from J, the gap between germline ends came to 21 bases. Germline V gives CDR1 KGHSH, CDR2 LQKENI. The length of the CDR3 is 19 residues. CDR3 residues: CASSPPATAKKTSSYEQYF. The DNA for the CDR3 is TGTGCCAGCTCACCACCGGCGACAGCGAAAAAAACTAGCTCCTACGAGCAGTACTTC.

This clone was observed once. The chain carries TRBV7-8 and TRBJ1-1; TRBD1 might be the D (5 bases). The V gene's germline CDR1 is SGHVS and CDR2 FQNEAQ. Trimming removed 6 bases at V and 5 bases at J, with 19 bases between. The CDR3 contains 15 residues. The CDR3 nucleotides read TGTGCCAGCAGTCACCGGGACCAGAGGTTGACTGAAGCTTTCTTT. It specifies CASSHRDQRLTEAFF. Supplemented by reference TRBV7-8 and TRBJ1-1, the full variable domain reads GAGVSQSPRYKVAKRGQDVALRCDPISGHVSLFWYQQALGQGPEFLTYFQNEAQLDKSGLPSDRFFAERPEGSVSTLKIQRTQQEDSAVYLCASSHRDQRLTEAFFGQGTRLTVV.

The chain links TRBV5-6 to TRBJ1-1, with a weak D call TRBD1 (5 bases). Germline lookup yields CDR1 SGHDT and CDR2 YYEEEE. Between the trimmed V and J ends, which lost 4 bases and 1 base, there was a span of 20 bases. The CDR3 sequence is 17 residues long. CDR3 region: CASSTRPPHRGNTEAFF. Here the CDR3 DNA reads TGTGCCAGCAGCACCCGCCCACCCCATAGGGGGAACACTGAAGCTTTCTTT. Filled out from reference TRBV5-6 and TRBJ1-1, the complete variable domain reads DAGVTQSPTHLIKTRGQQVTLRCSPKSGHDTVSWYQQALGQGPQFIFQYYEEEERQRGNFPDRFSGHQFPNYSSELNVNALLLGDSALYLCASSTRPPHRGNTEAFFGQGTRLTVV.

CDR3 amino acids: CASSLVADQETQYF. The CDR3 coding sequence is TGCGCCAGCAGCTTGGTTGCAGATCAAGAGACCCAGTACTTC. The V and J genes are TRBV5-1 and TRBJ2-5, with D uncertain. The V end lost 0 bases, the J end lost 2 bases, and 8 bases lay between the germline ends. This CDR3 contains 14 residues. Germline V lookup: CDR1 SGHRS, CDR2 YFSETQ.

This clone was counted a single time. Written as DNA, the CDR3 is TGTGCCAGCAGCGTAGCTAACGGGGCCAACTATGGCTACACCTTC. This encodes CASSVANGANYGYTF. The chain carries TRBV9 and TRBJ1-2, with D maybe TRBD1 (5 bases). V lost 0 bases, J lost 2 bases, and 11 bases lay in between. The length of the CDR3 is 15 residues. CDR1 and CDR2 from the germline V gene are SGDLS and YYNGEE.

This chain joins TRBV2 and TRBJ1-3, with TRBD1 identical over 8 bases. CDR3 length: 15 amino acids. CDR1 is SNHLY and CDR2 is FYNNEI in the germline V gene. With 7 bases clipped from V and 3 bases from J, the junction kept 8 bases outside the gene matches. The CDR3 coding sequence is TGTGCCAGCAAGGGGCAGGGGGCGCGTGGAAACACCATATATTTT. Amino acid sequence: CASKGQGARGNTIYF.

This chain links TRBV5-1 with TRBJ1-2; D gene unclear. The CDR3 is 14 amino acids. V was trimmed by 5 bases and J by 1 base, leaving 12 bases between them. Germline V CDR1 and CDR2: SGHRS, YFSETQ. The CDR3 region is CASSLDGSNYGYTF. The CDR3 coding sequence is TGCGCCAGCAGTCTCGACGGGAGTAACTATGGCTACACCTTC.

The chain recombines TRBV4-1 with TRBJ2-2, with TRBD2 as a possible D gene (5 bases). Germline CDR1 reads MGHRA; CDR2 reads YSYEKL. With 5 bases removed from V and 1 base from J, the gap between germline ends came to 8 bases. The CDR3 loop spans 14 amino acids. DNA of the CDR3: TGCGCCAGCAGCACGGGAAGGAACACCGGGGAGCTGTTTTTT. It specifies CASSTGRNTGELFF.

The rearrangement joins TRBV18 to TRBJ1-2; TRBD1 might be the D (6 bases). The germline V gene has CDR1 KGHSH and CDR2 LQKENI. The CDR3 has 13 residues. V shed 3 bases and J shed 4 bases, with 9 bases lying between them. The CDR3 loop is CASSPTGPYGYTF. DNA of the CDR3: TGTGCCAGCTCACCCACAGGGCCCTATGGCTACACCTTC.

The J gene is TRBJ1-2, the V gene TRBV5-4; D is possibly TRBD1 (6 bases). In germline, CDR1 is SGHNT, CDR2 YYREEE (reference sequence). The CDR3 loop spans 14 amino acids. Trimming left V 6 bases short and J 0 bases short, with 12 bases between. Here the CDR3 DNA reads TGTGCCAGCACCGATGGGACAACTAACTATGGCTACACCTTC. It is translated as CASTDGTTNYGYTF.

This clone showed up just a few times. The V call is TRBV7-2, the J call TRBJ2-5, with 7 nucleotides matching TRBD1. The J segment lost 3 bases and the V segment lost 5 bases, leaving 6 bases of the junction unmatched. Germline CDR1 and CDR2: SGHTA and FQGNSA. The CDR3 loop spans 14 amino acids. This CDR3 is CASSPGTAKETQYF. The CDR3 DNA reads TGTGCCAGCAGCCCGGGGACAGCAAAAGAGACCCAGTACTTC.

This sequence joins TRBV7-3 and TRBJ1-1; D is possibly TRBD1 (5 bases). The V gene lost 1 base and the J gene lost 3 bases, with 9 bases spanning the gap. The CDR3 length is 14 residues. The germline V gene encodes CDR1 SGHTA and CDR2 FQGTGA. DNA for the CDR3: TGTGCCAGCAGCTTAAATGGGGGGTACACTGAAGCTTTCTTT. It translates to CASSLNGGYTEAFF.

The chain recombines TRBV5-1 with TRBJ2-1; TRBD1 might be the D (6 bases). V shed 1 base and J shed 7 bases, with 21 bases lying between them. The CDR3 runs 17 residues. Germline V gene sequence: CDR1 SGHRS, CDR2 YFSETQ. The CDR3 region has the DNA TGCGCCAGCAGCTTGAACCCTCAGGGGAAGGTGATGAATGAGCAGTTCTTC. Its protein product is CASSLNPQGKVMNEQFF.

The CDR3 region is CASSVAGYSTDTQYF. DNA of the CDR3: TGTGCCAGCAGTGTAGCGGGGTATAGCACAGATACGCAGTATTTT. The chain recombines TRBV2 with TRBJ2-3; TRBD2 matches 8 bases. CDR3 length: 15 amino acids. The germline V gene encodes CDR1 SNHLY and CDR2 FYNNEI. Trimming removed 4 bases from V and 0 bases from J; junction bases left unmatched: 3.

V usage is TRBV11-2 and J usage is TRBJ1-1; D perhaps matches TRBD1 (5 bases). The germline V gene has CDR1 SGHAT and CDR2 FQNNGV. This CDR3 contains 13 residues. The ends were cut back, 2 bases at V and 3 bases at J, with 7 bases in the middle. The CDR3 bases are TGTGCCAGCAGCTTATGGGGGGACACTGAAGCTTTCTTT. Its translation: CASSLWGDTEAFF.

This chain connects TRBV2 to TRBJ1-2, with D unclear. V was trimmed by 0 bases and J by 6 bases, leaving 5 bases between them. Germline CDR1 reads SNHLY; CDR2 reads FYNNEI. The CDR3 is 12 amino acids. The DNA of the CDR3 is TGTGCCAGCAGTGAAGCGCTTAATGGCTACACCTTC. It specifies CASSEALNGYTF.

The CDR3 nucleotides are TGTGCCAGCAGCCTATATTCAGGGGGCGCGAGTGTCAGCAATCAGCCCCAGCATTTT. Amino acid sequence: CASSLYSGGASVSNQPQHF. The chain combines TRBV7-2 with TRBJ1-5, with 8 bases that match TRBD1. The CDR3 spans 19 residues. V was pared by 5 bases and J by 1 base, with 16 bases of the junction left unmatched. CDR1 and CDR2 from the germline V gene are SGHTA and FQGNSA.

This chain connects TRBV5-4 to TRBJ1-2; 7 nucleotides agree with TRBD1. In germline, CDR1 is SGHNT, CDR2 YYREEE (reference sequence). This CDR3 region has 13 residues. The junction had 6 bases not matched to a gene; V was cut back by 7 bases and J by 3 bases. The CDR3 protein is CASAYRGYYGYTF. The CDR3 coding sequence is TGTGCCAGCGCCTACAGGGGTTACTATGGCTACACCTTC.

The chain links TRBV7-9 to TRBJ1-1, with TRBD1 as a possible D gene (5 bases). V gave up 5 bases and J gave up 2 bases, with 15 bases separating them. This CDR3 is built from 15 residues. Germline CDR1 is SEHNR and CDR2 is FQNEAQ (reference sequence). Written as DNA, the CDR3 is TGTGCCAGCAGCCGTGTGCAGGGCAGAAACACTGAAGCTTTCTTT. Amino acid sequence: CASSRVQGRNTEAFF.

The V call is TRBV6-1, the J call TRBJ1-1; 11 nucleotides align to TRBD1. The CDR3 is made up of 16 amino acids. CDR1 is MNHNS, CDR2 SASEGT, per germline. Trimming at V came to 4 bases and at J to 4 bases, leaving 8 bases not matched to a gene. Here the CDR3 reads CASSAIAGTGGTEAFF. In DNA form, the CDR3 reads TGTGCCAGCAGTGCTATAGCCGGGACAGGGGGCACTGAAGCTTTCTTT.

This sequence joins TRBV28 and TRBJ1-6; 10 bases fit TRBD1. The CDR3 is made up of 15 amino acids. V shed 6 bases and J 5 bases; nucleotides not matched to a gene: 4. Germline V gene data show CDR1 as MDHEN and CDR2 as SYDVKM. CDR3: CASRKDRGDNSPLHF. In DNA form, the CDR3 reads TGTGCCAGCAGGAAGGACAGGGGGGATAATTCACCCCTCCACTTT. The variable domain in full, completed from reference TRBV28 and TRBJ1-6, reads DVKVTQSSRYLVKRTGEKVFLECVQDMDHENMFWYRQDPGLGLRLIYFSYDVKMKEKGDIPEGYSVSREKKERFSLILESASTNQTSMYLCASRKDRGDNSPLHFGNGTRLTVT.

In this sample, this clone turned up once. The chain uses TRBV4-3 and TRBJ1-2, with a possible D match to TRBD1 (5 bases). Trimming shortened V by 0 bases and J by 7 bases, and 15 bases separated the two germline ends. CDR1 and CDR2 (germline): LGHNA, YSLEER. The CDR3 has 15 residues. The CDR3 loop reads CASSQDPGRTGGYTF. The DNA of the CDR3 is TGCGCCAGCAGCCAAGATCCGGGACGTACGGGTGGCTACACCTTC.

This chain links TRBV5-4 with TRBJ1-2; 8 bases align to TRBD1. The CDR3 runs to 15 residues. The trim removed 4 bases at V and 4 bases at J, leaving 9 bases unmatched. The germline V gene has CDR1 SGHNT and CDR2 YYREEE (reference sequence). CDR3 protein: CASSTDRGWVYGYTF. The CDR3 DNA sequence: TGTGCCAGCAGCACCGACAGGGGATGGGTCTATGGCTACACCTTC.

The chain couples TRBV7-9 to TRBJ2-7; D unclear. CDR1 is SEHNR and CDR2 is FQNEAQ in the germline V gene (reference sequence). V gave up 0 bases and J gave up 5 bases, with 11 bases separating them. The CDR3 sequence is 14 residues long. The CDR3 reads CASSLAPRRDEQYF. DNA for the CDR3: TGTGCCAGCAGCTTAGCCCCCCGTAGAGACGAGCAGTACTTC.

This chain connects TRBV30 to TRBJ1-6, with D perhaps matching TRBD1 (5 bases). There are 14 residues in the CDR3. Trimming took 3 bases from V and 7 from J, leaving 13 bases between them. Germline V gene sequence: CDR1 GTSNPN, CDR2 SVGIG (reference sequence). The CDR3 here is CAWSRGPKNSPLHF. The DNA for the CDR3 is TGTGCCTGGAGCCGGGGACCGAAAAATTCACCCCTCCACTTT.

This chain uses TRBV10-3 with TRBJ2-7; D is unresolved. The CDR3 has 13 amino acids. The germline V gene encodes CDR1 ENHRY and CDR2 SYGVKD. V was pared by 6 bases and J by 2 bases, with 11 bases between. This CDR3 reads CAIRGSHTYEQYF. CDR3 in DNA: TGTGCCATCAGAGGATCCCACACCTACGAGCAGTACTTC.

The gene calls are TRBV5-6 and TRBJ1-6; D gene unclear. Trimming took off 3 bases at V and 10 bases at J, with 11 bases between the two ends. The CDR3 contains 13 residues. CDR1 and CDR2 (germline): SGHDT, YYEEEE. The CDR3 sequence: CASSSAVRSPLHF. The CDR3 DNA sequence: TGTGCCAGCAGCTCGGCTGTCCGGTCACCCCTCCACTTT.

The V and J genes are TRBV15 and TRBJ2-7, with D maybe TRBD2 (6 bases). Deletions cut 0 bases from V and 3 bases from J, with 12 bases between. The CDR3 runs 15 residues. Germline values: CDR1 LNHNV, CDR2 YYDKDF (reference sequence). The CDR3 loop reads CATSREGGTNYEQYF. In DNA form, the CDR3 reads TGTGCCACCAGCAGAGAGGGCGGGACCAACTACGAGCAGTACTTC.